This is a list of T cell receptor beta chains from one sample in a study of T cells in Graves' hyperthyroidism and ophthalmopathy. Each CDR3 protein is one row after TCRdb ran MiXCR on the multiplex PCR reads. The sample carries a few hundred thousand distinct CDR3 sequences, more than 15% recorded once. Sequenced: blood. Receptor source: a woman aged 25 to 39 with Graves' ophthalmopathy. Each CDR3 is given with its conserved first and last residue. D genes are given only for firm matches. Expanded clones are given a class, and other clones once, few, many or no size at all.

j_gene,v_gene,d_gene,len,abundance,CDR3nt,CDR3aa
TRBJ2-5,TRBV7-9,NA,13,many,TGTGCCAGCAGTGGACCGGGGCAAGAGACCCAGTACTTC,CASSGPGQETQYF
TRBJ1-1,TRBV7-2,TRBD1,19,few,TGTGCCAGCAGCCTAGCTATCGGGGCAGGGGGATACATGAACACTGAAGCTTTCTTT,CASSLAIGAGGYMNTEAFF
TRBJ2-1,TRBV11-3,NA,15,many,TGTGCCAGCAGCTTAGATAGAGCCAGATACAATGAGCAGTTCTTC,CASSLDRARYNEQFF
TRBJ1-1,TRBV7-2,TRBD1,14,many,TGTGCCAGCAGCACCGGACAGGGAATCACTGAAGCTTTCTTT,CASSTGQGITEAFF
TRBJ2-4,TRBV30,NA,11,many,TGTGCCTGGAGTGTCGGAAACATTCAGTACTTC,CAWSVGNIQYF
TRBJ2-1,TRBV20-1,TRBD2,17,many,TGCAGTGCTAGGGGAACTGTCCGGGAGGGCTCCTACAATGAGCAGTTCTTC,CSARGTVREGSYNEQFF
TRBJ1-2,TRBV10-3,NA,14,few,TGTGCCATCAGTGCCGGGTCGTCGGTCTATGACTACACCTTC,CAISAGSSVYDYTF
TRBJ2-1,TRBV19,TRBD2,16,NA,TGTGCCAGTAGTATCAGACTAGCGGGAGGCAGCAATGAGCAGTTCTTC,CASSIRLAGGSNEQFF
TRBJ2-1,TRBV18,TRBD1,14,many,TGTGCCAGCTCACTATCAGGGGGTGGTAATGAGCAGTTCTTC,CASSLSGGGNEQFF
TRBJ2-7,TRBV5-1,NA,14,many,TGCGCCAGCAGCTTGGAAGGTCAGGCGTACGAGCAGTACTTC,CASSLEGQAYEQYF
TRBJ2-3,TRBV13,TRBD2,17,many,TGTGCCAGCACCGTACTAGCGGGAGTAGGGAACACAGATACGCAGTATTTT,CASTVLAGVGNTDTQYF
TRBJ2-1,TRBV2,TRBD2,15,many,TGTGCCGGCCCTCTTAGCGGGAGGTCCTACAATGAGCAGTTCTTC,CAGPLSGRSYNEQFF
TRBJ2-7,TRBV20-1,NA,12,many,TGCAGTGCTGGAAATGCTAACTACGAGCAGTACTTC,CSAGNANYEQYF
TRBJ2-7,TRBV7-2,TRBD1,14,many,TGTGCCAGCAGCTTCCCGACAGGGGGACGCGAGCAGTACTTC,CASSFPTGGREQYF
TRBJ1-2,TRBV10-3,NA,14,many,TGTGCCATCAGTGAGCCACAGGGTATGGATGGCTACACCTTC,CAISEPQGMDGYTF
TRBJ2-7,TRBV14,NA,15,many,TGTGCCAGCAGCCAAGTGCCGGACAGTGGCATCAAGCAGTACTTC,CASSQVPDSGIKQYF
TRBJ2-1,TRBV24-1,TRBD2,18,NA,TGTGCCACCAGTGATCCATCCAGGACTAGCGGGGATTACAATGAGCAGTTCTTC,CATSDPSRTSGDYNEQFF
TRBJ1-2,TRBV20-1,NA,16,many,TGCAGTGCTAGAGATCGACAGGTACCACCTGACTATGGCTACACCTTC,CSARDRQVPPDYGYTF
TRBJ2-6,TRBV12-3/TRBV12-4,NA,16,many,TGTGCCAGCACCGTCGACAGCCAGGCCGGGGCCAACGTCCTGACTTTC,CASTVDSQAGANVLTF
TRBJ2-5,TRBV6-5,TRBD2,16,few,TGTGCCAGCAGTTACTCGATTATCGGGAGGCAAGAGACCCAGTACTTC,CASSYSIIGRQETQYF
TRBJ2-7,TRBV18,NA,15,NA,TGTGCCAGCTCAGCCATCCCGGGACGGCCCCACGAGCAGTACTTC,CASSAIPGRPHEQYF
TRBJ2-5,TRBV14,NA,19,many,TGTGCCAGCAGCCAAAATTGGCCGGTGTTTTCACGGCTCCAAGAGACCCAGTACTTC,CASSQNWPVFSRLQETQYF
TRBJ1-2,TRBV20-1,TRBD1,13,many,TGCAGTGCGAGACAGGGGAACAGGGGTGGCTACACCTTC,CSARQGNRGGYTF
TRBJ2-2,TRBV7-9,TRBD2,18,few,TGTGCCAGCAGCCTGAGCCCGGGACTAGCGGGGCAAACCGGGGAGCTGTTTTTT,CASSLSPGLAGQTGELFF
TRBJ2-2,TRBV5-1,NA,15,many,TGCGCCAGCAGCTTAACAGCTACGAACACCGGGGAGCTGTTTTTT,CASSLTATNTGELFF
TRBJ2-5,TRBV7-8,TRBD2,16,many,TGTGCCAGCAGCTTAACTAGCGGGAGTCCGGAGGAGACCCAGTACTTC,CASSLTSGSPEETQYF
TRBJ1-2,TRBV2,TRBD1,16,once,TGTGCCAGCAGCGTAGGACGACAGGGGAGTAACTATGGCTACACCTTC,CASSVGRQGSNYGYTF
TRBJ2-1,TRBV6-4,NA,15,NA,TGTGCCAGCAAGCGGTGGGGGACCAGGGAAGATGAGCAGTTCTTC,CASKRWGTREDEQFF
TRBJ2-7,TRBV11-2,NA,14,many,TGTGCCAGCAGCTTCGGGACTCCGGTGGGAGAGCAGTACTTC,CASSFGTPVGEQYF
TRBJ1-3,TRBV2,NA,16,few,TGTGCGTCGAGAAGTCCAATGGGACACAGTGGAGACACCATATATTTT,CASRSPMGHSGDTIYF
TRBJ2-7,TRBV5-1,TRBD1,16,many,TGCGCCAGCAGCTTGGTCGGGACAGGTCCGGAGGACGAGCAGTACTTC,CASSLVGTGPEDEQYF
TRBJ1-1,TRBV29-1,TRBD1,15,NA,TGCAGCGCCAACCGTGGGGGACAGTCTACCACTGAAGCTTTCTTT,CSANRGGQSTTEAFF
TRBJ2-4,TRBV10-1,NA,14,NA,TGCGCCAGCAATGAGTCCCTGGCGGTAAACATTCAGTACTTC,CASNESLAVNIQYF
TRBJ1-2,TRBV20-1,NA,14,many,TGCAGTGCCACTGCCCGGGGCAGGGACTATGGCTACACCTTC,CSATARGRDYGYTF
TRBJ1-1,TRBV6-5,NA,13,few,TGTGCCAGCAGTTACGACGGACAGAATGAAGCTTTCTTT,CASSYDGQNEAFF
TRBJ1-2,TRBV30,NA,14,NA,TGTGCCTGGAGTGGAGCTCCTATGGGCTATGGCTACACCTTC,CAWSGAPMGYGYTF
TRBJ2-2,TRBV19,TRBD1,15,NA,TGTGCCAGTAGTATGGGGACAGTTAACACCGGGGAGCTGTTTTTT,CASSMGTVNTGELFF
TRBJ2-7,TRBV28,NA,14,many,TGTGCCAGCAGTTTTTCACGGGCCACCTACGAGCAGTACTTC,CASSFSRATYEQYF
TRBJ2-5,TRBV5-1,TRBD2,14,NA,TGCGCCAGCAGCTTGGGAGAGCGGGGAGAGACCCAGTACTTC,CASSLGERGETQYF
TRBJ2-7,TRBV27,NA,13,NA,TGTGCCAGCATGGTCCCCAGGTCCTACGAGCAGTACTTC,CASMVPRSYEQYF
TRBJ1-1,TRBV28,NA,13,many,TGTGCCAGCAGTAATTCAGGGTACACTGAAGCTTTCTTT,CASSNSGYTEAFF
TRBJ1-1,TRBV28,NA,15,many,TGTGCCAGCAGTTTATCCCGGACGGGGAGGACTGAAGCTTTCTTT,CASSLSRTGRTEAFF
TRBJ2-1,TRBV6-5,NA,13,few,TGTGCCAGCAGTTACGTCCCTACCCTTGAGCAGTTCTTC,CASSYVPTLEQFF
TRBJ1-5,TRBV3-1,NA,14,NA,TGTGCCAGCAGCCAAGTACTGACGGGTTGGCCCCAGCATTTT,CASSQVLTGWPQHF
TRBJ2-7,TRBV28,NA,16,many,TGTGCCAGCAGTAGCCACCTTGACAGGAAGAATTACGAGCAGTACTTC,CASSSHLDRKNYEQYF
TRBJ2-7,TRBV7-2,TRBD1,14,many,TGTGCCAGCAGCGGGACAGGGGGGACCTACGAGCAGTACTTC,CASSGTGGTYEQYF
TRBJ2-2,TRBV5-4,NA,14,NA,TGTGCCAGCAGGGAGTGGGGGGACACCGGGGAGCTGTTTTTT,CASREWGDTGELFF
TRBJ2-1,TRBV5-4,TRBD2,14,few,TGTGCCAGCAGCCCCACTAGCGGGAGCAATGAGCAGTTCTTC,CASSPTSGSNEQFF
TRBJ1-2,TRBV28,TRBD1,16,many,TGTGCCAGCAGAACTCGACAGGGACCGGTTGACTATGGCTACACCTTC,CASRTRQGPVDYGYTF
TRBJ2-3,TRBV3-1,TRBD1,16,NA,TGTGCCAGCAGCCCCCGGGACAGGGAGGGCACAGATACGCAGTATTTT,CASSPRDREGTDTQYF
TRBJ1-2,TRBV7-2,NA,16,few,TGTGCCAGCAGCTTAGTTGGGGATGCAGCTAACTATGGCTACACCTTC,CASSLVGDAANYGYTF
TRBJ2-7,TRBV11-1,NA,14,NA,TGTGCCAGCAGCCCCAGCGAGGGGATGGCCGAGCAGTACTTC,CASSPSEGMAEQYF
TRBJ2-3,TRBV20-1,NA,11,NA,TGCAGTGTTATCGGGGGAGATACGCAGTATTTT,CSVIGGDTQYF